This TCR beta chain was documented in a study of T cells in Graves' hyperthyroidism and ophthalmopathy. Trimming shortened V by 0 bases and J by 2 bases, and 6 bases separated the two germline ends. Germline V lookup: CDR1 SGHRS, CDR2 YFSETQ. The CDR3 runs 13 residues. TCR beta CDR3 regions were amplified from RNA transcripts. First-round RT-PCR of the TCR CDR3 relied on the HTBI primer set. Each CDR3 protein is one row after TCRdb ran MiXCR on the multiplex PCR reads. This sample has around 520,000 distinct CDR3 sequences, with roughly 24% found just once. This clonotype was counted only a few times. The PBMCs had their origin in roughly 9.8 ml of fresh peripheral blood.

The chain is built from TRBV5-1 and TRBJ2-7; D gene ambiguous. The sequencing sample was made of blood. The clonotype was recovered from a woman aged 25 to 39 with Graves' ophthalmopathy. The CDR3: CASSLDVTYEQYF. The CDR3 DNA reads TGCGCCAGCAGCTTGGACGTCACCTACGAGCAGTACTTC.